These 21 T cell receptor beta chains were sequenced from one sample in a study of blood T cell repertoires in COVID-19 (dated by TCRdb to the early 2020s). To prepare the library, the immunoSEQ multiplex PCR assay was applied. The clones in this table, taken by TCRdb from immuneACCESS, are in-frame only. Not every clone is retained; where verified, under half of the shortfall comes from an unresolved V gene, and the cause of the rest is unknown. The sample yields some 74,000 clones; more than 80% were counted once. Jointly, the top ten make up nearly 5% of the sample. Material: peripheral blood. Source of these receptors: a woman of 80 years or more with active or convalescent COVID-19.

The CDR3 DNA reads TGTGCCAGCAGCAGGACAGGGGGTGTCTCACCCCTCCACTTT. This translates into CASSRTGGVSPLHF. The J gene is TRBJ1-6, the V gene TRBV6-2 or TRBV6-3, with 10 bases aligning to TRBD1. With V trimmed by 6 bases and J by 10 bases, 6 bases remained unmatched. This CDR3 contains 14 residues. Germline CDR1 reads MNHEY; CDR2 reads SVGEGT.

The chain has TRBV9 and TRBJ2-3; 7 bases match TRBD1. The CDR3 has 13 amino acids. In germline, CDR1 is SGDLS, CDR2 YYNGEE. J gave up 4 bases and V 4 bases, and 3 bases lay outside the gene matches. CDR3 bases: TGTGCCAGCAGCCAGGGGGTGGCAGATACGCAGTATTTT. This translates into CASSQGVADTQYF.

The CDR3 DNA reads TGTGCCAGCTCACCTAGCGGGAGTGTCTATGAGCAGTTCTTC. This codes for CASSPSGSVYEQFF. The chain joins TRBV18 to TRBJ2-1; 9 bases match TRBD2. Germline CDR1 and CDR2: KGHSH and LQKENI. J lost 8 bases, V lost 3 bases, and 5 bases had no gene match. There are 14 residues in the CDR3.

In nucleotides, the CDR3 is TGTGCCAGCAGTTTTAGCGGGGGAGCCTACGAGCAGTACTTC. Protein: CASSFSGGAYEQYF. The J gene is TRBJ2-7, the V gene TRBV27; TRBD2 matches at 9 bases. This CDR3 is built from 14 residues. Germline trimming cut 3 bases from V and 2 bases from J; bases unmatched to any gene: 2. Germline values: CDR1 MNHEY, CDR2 SMNVEV (reference sequence).

The chain employs TRBV5-6 and TRBJ2-7, with D perhaps matching TRBD2 (5 bases). Germline CDR1 SGHDT, CDR2 YYEEEE. V lost 4 bases and J 0 bases, leaving 11 bases between the germline ends. The CDR3 is 14 amino acids. The CDR3, as DNA: TGTGCCAGCAGCCGGACTGTGAGCTCCTACGAGCAGTACTTC. This encodes CASSRTVSSYEQYF.

The chain carries TRBV6-5 and TRBJ2-7, with 11 bases fitting TRBD1. V lost 5 bases to trimming and J lost 7 bases; unmatched junction nucleotides: 7. The CDR3 has 14 residues. Germline V gene sequence: CDR1 MNHEY, CDR2 SVGAGI. This CDR3 is CASSRGTGGREQYF. The CDR3 bases are TGTGCCAGCAGTCGGGGGACAGGGGGAAGGGAGCAGTACTTC.

The genes are TRBV4-1 and TRBJ2-7, with 8 bases that match TRBD1. The CDR3 length is 18 residues. The ends lost 0 bases at V and 1 base at J; junction bases unmatched: 11. Per germline, CDR1 MGHRA and CDR2 YSYEKL. The CDR3 bases are TGCGCCAGCAGCCAAGAGGGCCCCGGGACAGGCCTTTCCTACGAGCAGTACTTC. As protein: CASSQEGPGTGLSYEQYF.

This rearrangement joins TRBV28 to TRBJ1-1; no clear D gene. V lost 3 bases to trimming and J lost 4 bases, with 9 bases between them. Germline CDR1 and CDR2: MDHEN and SYDVKM. The CDR3 extends over 13 amino acids. CDR3 protein: CASSFQGATEAFF. The CDR3 nucleotides are TGTGCCAGCAGTTTTCAAGGAGCCACTGAAGCTTTCTTT.

The V call is TRBV30, the J call TRBJ1-3; D gene unclear. V shed 0 bases and J shed 0 bases, with 12 bases lying between them. There are 16 residues in the CDR3. Per the germline V gene, CDR1 is GTSNPN and CDR2 is SVGIG (reference sequence). The CDR3 DNA reads as TGTGCCTGGAGTGTATCCAAACTGGTCTCTGGAAACACCATATATTTT. Translating gives CAWSVSKLVSGNTIYF.

This chain joins TRBV4-1 and TRBJ1-2, with D perhaps TRBD1 (6 bases). Germline assignment: CDR1 MGHRA and CDR2 YSYEKL. V was clipped by 0 bases and J by 4 bases, with 12 bases between them. The CDR3 extends over 15 amino acids. This chain's CDR3 is CASSQEDRDAYGYTF. CDR3 DNA sequence: TGCGCCAGCAGCCAAGAGGACAGAGACGCCTATGGCTACACCTTC.

The rearrangement links TRBV19 to TRBJ1-5; 8 bases align to TRBD1. Germline lookup yields CDR1 LNHDA and CDR2 SQIVND (reference sequence). This CDR3 comprises 14 residues. V was clipped by 5 bases and J by 3 bases; unmatched bases: 3. This CDR3 is CASSGQGNNQPQHF. The CDR3 nucleotides read TGTGCCAGTAGTGGACAGGGCAACAATCAGCCCCAGCATTTT. Drawing the rest from reference TRBV19 and TRBJ1-5, the complete variable domain is DGGITQSPKYLFRKEGQNVTLSCEQNLNHDAMYWYRQDPGQGLRLIYYSQIVNDFQKGDIAEGYSVSREKKESFPLTVTSAQKNPTAFYLCASSGQGNNQPQHFGDGTRLSIL.

This chain joins TRBV7-2 and TRBJ2-3; 15 bases map to TRBD2. V was clipped by 4 bases and J by 1 base; unmatched bases: 9. The CDR3 is 19 amino acids. Germline V gene data show CDR1 as SGHTA and CDR2 as FQGNSA. CDR3 sequence: CASSSAQGLAGGRTDTQYF. In nucleotides, the CDR3 is TGTGCCAGCAGCTCTGCGCAGGGACTAGCGGGAGGACGCACAGATACGCAGTATTTT.

The rearrangement uses TRBV18 and TRBJ1-5, with 9 nucleotides matching TRBD1. From germline, CDR1 is KGHSH and CDR2 LQKENI. After removal of 6 bases from V and 4 bases from J, the junction contained 7 bases not matched to a gene. This CDR3 comprises 15 residues. The CDR3 DNA follows: TGTGCCAGCTCGCCTACCGGGACAGGGAATCAGCCCCAGCATTTT. Translating it yields CASSPTGTGNQPQHF.

The CDR3 protein is CASSLAGGETQYF. CDR3 DNA: TGTGCCAGCAGCTTAGCGGGAGGAGAGACCCAGTACTTC. V gene TRBV7-2 combines with J gene TRBJ2-5; D is possibly TRBD2 (6 bases). The CDR3 has 13 amino acids. Looked up from germline, CDR1 is SGHTA and CDR2 is FQGNSA. With 0 bases removed from V and 4 bases from J, the gap between germline ends came to 6 bases. Using reference TRBV7-2 and TRBJ2-5 for the parts outside the CDR3, the full variable domain is GAGVSQSPSNKVTEKGKDVELRCDPISGHTALYWYRQSLGQGLEFLIYFQGNSAPDKSGLPSDRFSAERTGGSVSTLTIQRTQQEDSAVYLCASSLAGGETQYFGPGTRLLVL.

The chain joins TRBV2 to TRBJ1-6, with unresolved D. Germline assignment: CDR1 SNHLY and CDR2 FYNNEI. The CDR3 runs 14 residues. V lost 1 base, J lost 7 bases, and 8 bases lay in between. CDR3 amino acids: CASSEGQSNSPLHF. CDR3 sequence (DNA): TGTGCCAGCAGTGAAGGCCAGTCCAATTCACCCCTCCACTTT.

This rearrangement joins TRBV30 to TRBJ2-7; possible D gene TRBD2, 7 bases. V lost 8 bases and J 3 bases, leaving 11 bases between the germline ends. CDR1 GTSNPN and CDR2 SVGIG come from the germline V gene (reference sequence). The CDR3 contains 11 residues. The DNA for the CDR3 is TGTGCCGGGGGGGGGCTCTACGAGCAGTACTTC. Protein product: CAGGGLYEQYF.

This rearrangement joins TRBV30 to TRBJ2-6, with 8 positions matching TRBD1. V lost 5 bases and J lost 1; bases outside the gene matches: 4. Germline assignment: CDR1 GTSNPN and CDR2 SVGIG (reference sequence). This CDR3 has 15 residues. Here the CDR3 reads CAWAGGGSGANVLTF. CDR3 DNA: TGTGCCTGGGCAGGGGGCGGGTCTGGGGCCAACGTCCTGACTTTC.

J is TRBJ1-2 and V is TRBV19; 10 bases are a match to TRBD1. This CDR3 spans 16 amino acids. Germline V gene data show CDR1 as LNHDA and CDR2 as SQIVND (reference sequence). The V gene end was trimmed by 4 bases and the J gene end by 7 bases; junction bases not matched to a gene: 12. CDR3 nucleotides: TGTGCCAGTAGTACCCTAGGACAGGGGGAGTCTGGTGGCTACACCTTC. It specifies CASSTLGQGESGGYTF.

The V and J genes are TRBV7-2 and TRBJ1-6; a weak D match, TRBD1 (6 bases). V was trimmed by 1 base and J by 6 bases, leaving 7 bases between them. Per germline, CDR1 SGHTA and CDR2 FQGNSA. CDR3 size: 14 residues. CDR3 coding DNA: TGTGCCAGCAGCTTAGGACAGGTTAATTCACCCCTCCACTTT. It specifies CASSLGQVNSPLHF.

This clone was counted only a few times. The rearrangement joins TRBV7-9 to TRBJ2-7; D call uncertain. The ends were cut back, 3 bases at V and 3 bases at J, with 12 bases in the middle. Germline CDR1 is SEHNR and CDR2 is FQNEAQ (reference sequence). The CDR3 extends over 14 amino acids. CDR3 region: CASSFGSSYYEQYF. Here the CDR3 DNA reads TGTGCCAGCAGCTTCGGGTCTTCCTACTACGAGCAGTACTTC.

This rearrangement joins TRBV28 to TRBJ1-4; 7 bases agree with TRBD1. V dropped 6 bases and J dropped 3; count of bases not matched to a gene: 7. This CDR3 is built from 15 residues. Germline V CDR1 and CDR2: MDHEN, SYDVKM. The CDR3 DNA follows: TGTGCCAGCAGCCAGACAGGGTCGGCTAATGAAAAACTGTTTTTT. Residues: CASSQTGSANEKLFF.